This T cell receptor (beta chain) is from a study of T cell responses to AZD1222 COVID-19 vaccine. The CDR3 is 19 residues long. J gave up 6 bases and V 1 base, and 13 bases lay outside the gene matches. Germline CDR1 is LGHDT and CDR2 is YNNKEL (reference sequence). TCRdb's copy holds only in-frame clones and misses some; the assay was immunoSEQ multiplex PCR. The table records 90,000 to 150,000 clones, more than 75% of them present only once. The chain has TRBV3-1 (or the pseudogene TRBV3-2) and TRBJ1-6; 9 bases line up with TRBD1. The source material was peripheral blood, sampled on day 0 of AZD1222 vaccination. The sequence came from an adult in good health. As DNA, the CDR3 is TGTGCCAGCAGCCAAGCCCGGGTGGGTGCGACAGGGGGTAATTCACCCCTCCACTTT. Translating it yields CASSQARVGATGGNSPLHF.